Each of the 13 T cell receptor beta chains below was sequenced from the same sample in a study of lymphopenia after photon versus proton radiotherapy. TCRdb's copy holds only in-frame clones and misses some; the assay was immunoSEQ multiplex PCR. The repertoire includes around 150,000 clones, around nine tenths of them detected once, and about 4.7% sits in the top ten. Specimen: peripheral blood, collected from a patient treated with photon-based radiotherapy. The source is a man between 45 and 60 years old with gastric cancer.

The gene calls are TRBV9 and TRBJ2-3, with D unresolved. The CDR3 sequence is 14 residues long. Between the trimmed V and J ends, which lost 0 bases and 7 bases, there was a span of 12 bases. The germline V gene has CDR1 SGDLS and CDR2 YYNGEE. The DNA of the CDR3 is TGTGCCAGCAGCGTAGGAGCGCAATTCAATACGCAGTATTTT. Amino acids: CASSVGAQFNTQYF.

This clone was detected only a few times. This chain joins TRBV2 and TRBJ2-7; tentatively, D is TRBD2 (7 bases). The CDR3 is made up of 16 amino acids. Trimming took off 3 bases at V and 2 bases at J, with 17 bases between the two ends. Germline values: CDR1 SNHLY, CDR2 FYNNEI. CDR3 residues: CASSEGYGGRAYEQYF. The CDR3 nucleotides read TGTGCCAGCAGTGAGGGATACGGGGGGCGCGCCTACGAGCAGTACTTC.

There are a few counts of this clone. CDR3 protein: CASSRTGGRSEQYF. CDR3 nucleotides: TGTGCCAGCTCCCGAACGGGCGGGAGATCCGAGCAGTACTTC. This chain connects TRBV18 to TRBJ2-7, with 7 nucleotides matching TRBD2. V trimming: 6 bases; J trimming: 6 bases; junction bases outside the gene matches: 11. CDR3 length: 14 amino acids. Germline assignment: CDR1 KGHSH and CDR2 LQKENI.

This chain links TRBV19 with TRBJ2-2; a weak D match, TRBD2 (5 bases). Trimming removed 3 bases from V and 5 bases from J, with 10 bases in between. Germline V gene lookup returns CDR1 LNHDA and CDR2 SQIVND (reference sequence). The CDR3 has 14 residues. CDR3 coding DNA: TGTGCCAGTAGTATTCTGGAGGCGACCGGGGAGCTGTTTTTT. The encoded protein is CASSILEATGELFF. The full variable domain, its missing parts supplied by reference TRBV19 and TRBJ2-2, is DGGITQSPKYLFRKEGQNVTLSCEQNLNHDAMYWYRQDPGQGLRLIYYSQIVNDFQKGDIAEGYSVSREKKESFPLTVTSAQKNPTAFYLCASSILEATGELFFGEGSRLTVL.

The CDR3 reads CASSLAGGADQPQHF. DNA of the CDR3: TGCGCCAGCAGCTTGGCGGGGGGCGCGGATCAGCCCCAGCATTTT. V usage is TRBV5-1 and J usage is TRBJ1-5, with D possibly being TRBD1 (6 bases). The CDR3 totals 15 residues. V was pared by 0 bases and J by 5 bases, with 12 bases between. Germline V CDR1 and CDR2: SGHRS, YFSETQ.

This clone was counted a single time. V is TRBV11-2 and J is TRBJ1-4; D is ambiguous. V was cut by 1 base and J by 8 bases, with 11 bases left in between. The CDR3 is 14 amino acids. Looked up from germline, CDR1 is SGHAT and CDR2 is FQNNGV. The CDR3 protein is CASSLGSIREKLFF. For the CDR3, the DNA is TGTGCCAGCAGCTTAGGATCTATTAGAGAAAAACTGTTTTTT.

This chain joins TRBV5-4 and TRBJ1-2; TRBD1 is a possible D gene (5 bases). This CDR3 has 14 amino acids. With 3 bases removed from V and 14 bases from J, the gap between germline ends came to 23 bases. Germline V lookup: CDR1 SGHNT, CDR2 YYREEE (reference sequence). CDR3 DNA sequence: TGTGCCAGCAGCTCCCCCCTACGACAGCGGCTACGAACCTTC. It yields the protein CASSSPLRQRLRTF.

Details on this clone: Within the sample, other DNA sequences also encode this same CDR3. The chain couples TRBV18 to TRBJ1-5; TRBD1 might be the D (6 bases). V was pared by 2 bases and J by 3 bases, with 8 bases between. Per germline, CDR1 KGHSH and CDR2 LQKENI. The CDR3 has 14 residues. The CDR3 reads CASSPDRYNQPQHF. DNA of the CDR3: TGTGCCAGCTCACCAGACAGGTACAATCAGCCCCAGCATTTT.

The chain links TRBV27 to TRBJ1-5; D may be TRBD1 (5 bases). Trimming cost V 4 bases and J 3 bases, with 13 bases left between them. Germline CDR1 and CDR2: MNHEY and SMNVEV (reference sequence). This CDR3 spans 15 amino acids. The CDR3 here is CASSWDPKANQPQHF. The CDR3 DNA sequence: TGTGCCAGCAGTTGGGACCCGAAGGCCAATCAGCCCCAGCATTTT.

The CDR3 is CSVAGEQATSTDTQYF. CDR3 DNA sequence: TGCAGCGTTGCAGGGGAACAGGCAACTAGCACAGATACGCAGTATTTT. This chain links TRBV29-1 with TRBJ2-3, with D possibly being TRBD1 (6 bases). CDR1 and CDR2 (germline): SQVTM, ANQGSEA. V was cut by 4 bases and J by 0 bases, with 17 bases left in between. The CDR3 has 16 amino acids.

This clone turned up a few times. The DNA for the CDR3 is TGTGCCAGTAGTACGGACAGGGTCCATGGCTACACCTTC. It codes for CASSTDRVHGYTF. The chain joins TRBV19 to TRBJ1-2; 8 positions match TRBD1. Looked up from germline, CDR1 is LNHDA and CDR2 is SQIVND (reference sequence). This CDR3 spans 13 amino acids. The ends lost 4 bases at V and 6 bases at J; junction bases unmatched: 4.

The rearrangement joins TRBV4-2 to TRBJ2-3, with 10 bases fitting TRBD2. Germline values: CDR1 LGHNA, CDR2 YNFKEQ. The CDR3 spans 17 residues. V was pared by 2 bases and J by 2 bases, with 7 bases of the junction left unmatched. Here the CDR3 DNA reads TGTGCCAGCAGCCAAAAGACGACTAGCGGGCCCACAGATACGCAGTATTTT. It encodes CASSQKTTSGPTDTQYF.

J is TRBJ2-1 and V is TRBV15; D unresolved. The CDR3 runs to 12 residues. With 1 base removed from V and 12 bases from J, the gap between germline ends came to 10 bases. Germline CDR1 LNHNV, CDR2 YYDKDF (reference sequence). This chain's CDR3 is CATSRATYVQFF. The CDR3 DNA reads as TGTGCCACCAGCAGAGCCACCTATGTGCAGTTCTTC.